This entry features one T cell receptor (beta chain) sequence. Its antigen remains unknown. The method was immunoSEQ multiplex PCR; TCRdb's version includes in-frame clones alone and lacks a portion of them. The repertoire holds 140,000 to 150,000 clones, 89% seen once, with around 1.7% in the top ten. The length of the CDR3 is 14 residues. Trimming took off 4 bases at V and 3 bases at J, with 12 bases between the two ends. In germline, CDR1 is MGHRA, CDR2 YSYEKL. The sample belongs to a study of T cell responses to AZD1222 COVID-19 vaccine. Doses given second, at about 4 or about 12 weeks, were pooled. Study conclusions and caveats: Unmutated variant regions are reportedly targeted by nearly half of spike-specific TCRs.

The receptor comes from an adult who received the AZD1222 COVID-19 vaccine. The rearrangement uses TRBV4-1 and TRBJ1-2; TRBD1 might be the D (6 bases). Sequences were derived from peripheral blood, sampled 28 days after the second AZD1222 dose. This CDR3 reads CASSPSSGDYGYTF. The CDR3, as DNA: TGCGCCAGCAGCCCATCTTCAGGGGACTATGGCTACACCTTC.